This T cell receptor (beta chain) appears in the sequencing data of a study of cytomegalovirus exposure and HLA in healthy donors. The donors, nominally healthy at sampling, likely had unrecorded immune exposures. The CDR3 runs to 14 residues. Germline CDR1 is PRHDT and CDR2 is FYEKMQ (reference sequence). V was clipped by 4 bases and J by 0 bases, with 9 bases between them. This clone was detected once. PCR amplification relied on 60 Vbeta primers (plus 13 Jbeta primers). Sequencing was performed with immunoSEQ multiplex PCR; in TCRdb, only in-frame clones are kept and a portion is missing. The repertoire consists of 150,000 to 200,000 clones, with about 87% occurring once and the leading ten covering approximately 1.5%.

The TCR originated in a woman aged 18-29 years in good health and CMV-seronegative. V and J are TRBV13 and TRBJ1-1; possibly TRBD1 for D (6 bases). Sequenced: PBMCs. The CDR3 here is CASSSTGLNTEAFF. The DNA for the CDR3 is TGTGCCAGCAGCTCAACAGGGTTGAACACTGAAGCTTTCTTT.